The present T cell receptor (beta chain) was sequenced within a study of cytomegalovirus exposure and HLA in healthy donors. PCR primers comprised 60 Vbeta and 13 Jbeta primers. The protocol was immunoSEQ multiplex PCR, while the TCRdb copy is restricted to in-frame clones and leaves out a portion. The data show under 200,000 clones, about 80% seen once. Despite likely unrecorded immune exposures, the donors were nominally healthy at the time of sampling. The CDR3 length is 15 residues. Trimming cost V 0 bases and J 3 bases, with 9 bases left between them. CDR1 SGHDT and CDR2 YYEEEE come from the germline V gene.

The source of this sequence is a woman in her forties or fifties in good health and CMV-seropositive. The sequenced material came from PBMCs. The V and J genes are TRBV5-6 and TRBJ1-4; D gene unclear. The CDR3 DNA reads TGTGCCAGCAGCTTGGGGGCAGCCCCTAATGAAAAACTGTTTTTT. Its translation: CASSLGAAPNEKLFF.